The sequence of this T cell receptor (beta chain) was determined in a study of glioma-infiltrating T cells. Study-wide points: Tissue-blood divergence was below expectation in non-neoplastic patients, above in gliomas. Only very few CDR3 sequences appeared in both tissue and blood.

TCR alpha and beta CDR3 regions were amplified from RNA using iRepertoire nested multiplex PCR. For one-step reverse transcription and amplification, roughly 85-450 ng of tissue mRNA or PBMC total RNA was used. TCRdb processed the multiplex PCR reads anew with MiXCR; each CDR3 protein has one entry. This table has more than 95,000 distinct CDR3 sequences, 23% appearing once. The CDR3 is 23 amino acids. Trimming shortened V by 5 bases and J by 2 bases, and 37 bases separated the two germline ends. Germline CDR1 reads ENHRY; CDR2 reads SYGVKD. This clonotype was counted ten times or more. Its specificity is unknown.

The chain has TRBV10-3 and TRBJ2-4, with D tentatively TRBD2 (6 bases). Sequences were obtained from glioma tissue, nonneoplastic brain tissue, or PBMCs (not recorded which). This TCR derives from a human donor with low-grade glioma or glioblastoma, undergoing nonglioma brain surgery, or in good health (not recorded which). Here the CDR3 reads CAISNHTWLGRQGLQETKNIQYF. The CDR3 region has the DNA TGTGCCATCAGTAACCACACTTGGCTTGGCAGGCAGGGACTGCAGGAAACCAAAAACATTCAGTACTTC.